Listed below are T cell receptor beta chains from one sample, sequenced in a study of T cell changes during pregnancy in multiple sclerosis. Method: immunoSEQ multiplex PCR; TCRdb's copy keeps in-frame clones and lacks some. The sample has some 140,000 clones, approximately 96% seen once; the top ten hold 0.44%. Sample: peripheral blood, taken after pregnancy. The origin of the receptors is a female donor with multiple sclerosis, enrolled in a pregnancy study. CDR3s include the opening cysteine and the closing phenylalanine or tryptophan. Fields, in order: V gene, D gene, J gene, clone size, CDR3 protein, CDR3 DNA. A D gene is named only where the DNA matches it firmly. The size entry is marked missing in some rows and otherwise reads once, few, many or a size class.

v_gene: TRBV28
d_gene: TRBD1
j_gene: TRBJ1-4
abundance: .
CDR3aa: CASSTLDRDYEKLFF
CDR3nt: TGTGCCAGCAGTACCCTCGACAGGGACTATGAAAAACTGTTTTTT

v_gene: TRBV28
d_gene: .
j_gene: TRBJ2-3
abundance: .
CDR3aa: CASSVAGMEGTQYF
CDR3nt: TGTGCCAGCAGTGTTGCCGGGATGGAGGGTACGCAGTATTTT

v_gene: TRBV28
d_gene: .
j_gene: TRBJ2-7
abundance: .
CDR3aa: CASTIRGFYEQYF
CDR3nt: TGTGCCAGCACTATAAGGGGATTCTACGAGCAGTACTTC

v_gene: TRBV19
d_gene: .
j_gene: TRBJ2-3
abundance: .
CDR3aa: CASTRWGLQYRTDTQYF
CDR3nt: TGTGCCAGTACCCGTTGGGGGCTACAATACCGCACAGATACGCAGTATTTT

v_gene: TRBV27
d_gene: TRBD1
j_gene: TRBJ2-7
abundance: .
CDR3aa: CASSTGASYEQYF
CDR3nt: TGTGCCAGCAGTACAGGGGCTTCCTACGAGCAGTACTTC

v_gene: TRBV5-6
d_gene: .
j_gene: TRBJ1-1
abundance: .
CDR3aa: CASRRQGYTEAFF
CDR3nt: TGTGCCAGCAGAAGGCAGGGGTACACTGAAGCTTTCTTT

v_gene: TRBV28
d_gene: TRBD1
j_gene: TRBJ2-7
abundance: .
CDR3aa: CASSFLTGGYEQYF
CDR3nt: TGTGCCAGCAGTTTCTTGACAGGGGGATACGAGCAGTACTTC

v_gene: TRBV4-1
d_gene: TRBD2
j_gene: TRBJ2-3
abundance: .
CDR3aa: CASSQVVPGRGDTQYF
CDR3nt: TGCGCCAGCAGCCAAGTAGTCCCAGGGAGGGGAGATACGCAGTATTTT

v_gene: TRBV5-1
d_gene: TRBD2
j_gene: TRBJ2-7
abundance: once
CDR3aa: CASSLLTSGRALDEQYF
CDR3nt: TGCGCCAGCAGCCTCCTGACTAGCGGGAGGGCCTTGGACGAGCAGTACTTC

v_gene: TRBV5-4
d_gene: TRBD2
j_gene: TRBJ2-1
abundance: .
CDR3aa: CASSWGGLSEFF
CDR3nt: TGTGCCAGCAGCTGGGGGGGACTCTCAGAGTTCTTC

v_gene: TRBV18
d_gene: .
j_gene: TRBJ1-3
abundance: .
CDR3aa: CASSDRGNTIYF
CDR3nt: TGTGCCAGCTCCGACAGGGGAAACACCATATATTTT

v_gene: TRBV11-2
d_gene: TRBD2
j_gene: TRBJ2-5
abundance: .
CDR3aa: CASSQVGLAGRETQYF
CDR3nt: TGTGCCAGCAGCCAGGTCGGCCTAGCGGGAAGAGAGACCCAGTACTTC

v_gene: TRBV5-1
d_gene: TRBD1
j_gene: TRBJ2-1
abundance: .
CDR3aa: CASSPGNRGAYNEQFF
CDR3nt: TGCGCCAGCAGCCCCGGAAACAGGGGGGCATACAATGAGCAGTTCTTC

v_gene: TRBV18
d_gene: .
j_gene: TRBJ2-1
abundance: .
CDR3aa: CASTEHNEQFF
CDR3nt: TGTGCCAGCACAGAACACAATGAGCAGTTCTTC

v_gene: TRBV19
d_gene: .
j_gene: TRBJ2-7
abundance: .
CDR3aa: CASGRTASYEQYF
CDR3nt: TGTGCCAGTGGTCGGACAGCCTCCTACGAGCAGTACTTC

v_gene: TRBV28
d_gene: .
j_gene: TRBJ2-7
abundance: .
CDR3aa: CASIKGLGVYF
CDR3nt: TGTGCCAGCATCAAAGGACTTGGGGTGTACTTC

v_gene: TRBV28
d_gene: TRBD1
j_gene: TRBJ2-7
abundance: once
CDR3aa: CASSLSGGRSSYEQYF
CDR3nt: TGTGCCAGCAGTTTATCAGGGGGCAGGAGCTCCTACGAGCAGTACTTC

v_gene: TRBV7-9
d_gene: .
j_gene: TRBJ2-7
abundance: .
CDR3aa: CASSPPGASGYEQYF
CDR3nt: TGTGCCAGCAGCCCCCCGGGGGCTAGCGGCTACGAGCAGTACTTC

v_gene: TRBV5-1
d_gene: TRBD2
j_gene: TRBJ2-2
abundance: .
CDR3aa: CASSLAGTSGSPNTGELFF
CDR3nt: TGCGCCAGCAGCTTGGCCGGGACTAGCGGGAGCCCGAACACCGGGGAGCTGTTTTTT

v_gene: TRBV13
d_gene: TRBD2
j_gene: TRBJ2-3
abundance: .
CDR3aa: CASSFRLGLAGEADTQYF
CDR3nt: TGTGCCAGCAGCTTCCGCCTGGGACTAGCGGGAGAGGCAGATACGCAGTATTTT